Each of the 18 T cell receptor beta chains below was sequenced from the same sample in a study of blood T cell repertoires in COVID-19. Sequencing used immunoSEQ multiplex PCR; TCRdb keeps in-frame clones, though not all of them. Among a few hundred thousand clones listed, around 88% were seen once. Sequences were obtained from peripheral blood. These receptors were taken from a woman aged 45-65 years with acute or convalescent COVID-19.

The CDR3 coding sequence is TGTGCCTGGGACCAGGGGGCAGGTGAAAAACTGTTTTTT. Its protein is CAWDQGAGEKLFF. The chain combines TRBV30 with TRBJ1-4, with 8 nucleotides matching TRBD1. CDR3 size: 13 residues. The V segment lost 5 bases and the J segment 7 bases; nucleotides outside the gene matches: 6. Germline V CDR1 and CDR2: GTSNPN, SVGIG (reference sequence).

This chain uses TRBV7-2 with TRBJ2-3; TRBD2 aligns across 7 bases. The germline V gene has CDR1 SGHTA and CDR2 FQGNSA. J lost 0 bases, V lost 0 bases, and 3 bases had no gene match. The CDR3 loop spans 16 amino acids. This CDR3 is CASSLAGGVSTDTQYF. CDR3 nucleotide sequence: TGTGCCAGCAGCTTAGCGGGGGGGGTCAGCACAGATACGCAGTATTTT.

This clone turned up a few times. The chain is built from TRBV5-1 and TRBJ1-2; 7 bases fit TRBD1. Trimming cost V 0 bases and J 6 bases; bases outside gene matches: 8. Germline V gene data show CDR1 as SGHRS and CDR2 as YFSETQ. This CDR3 is 15 amino acids long. For the CDR3, the DNA is TGCGCCAGCAGCTTGGCGGCAGGGGGAAGAAATGGCTACACCTTC. Translation: CASSLAAGGRNGYTF.

The chain recombines TRBV14 with TRBJ2-5; possible D gene TRBD1, 6 bases. Germline CDR1 is SGHDN and CDR2 is FVKESK. This CDR3 region has 13 residues. Trimming took 1 base from V and 4 from J, leaving 7 bases between them. The CDR3 region has the DNA TGTGCCAGCAGCCAAGGACAGGTAGAGACCCAGTACTTC. Encoded protein: CASSQGQVETQYF.

The rearrangement joins TRBV15 to TRBJ1-1; D is uncertain. CDR1 LNHNV and CDR2 YYDKDF come from the germline V gene (reference sequence). CDR3 length equals 13 residues. Trimming removed 4 bases from V and 1 base from J, with 7 bases in between. The DNA of the CDR3 is TGTGCCACCAGCAAACAACCGAACACTGAAGCTTTCTTT. Protein: CATSKQPNTEAFF. The full variable domain, with the rest looked up from reference TRBV15 and TRBJ1-1, is DAMVIQNPRYQVTQFGKPVTLSCSQTLNHNVMYWYQQKSSQAPKLLFHYYDKDFNNEADTPDNFQSRRPNTSFCFLDIRSPGLGDTAMYLCATSKQPNTEAFFGQGTRLTVV.

The chain has TRBV2 and TRBJ2-2; D remains ambiguous. V lost 1 base and J 4 bases, leaving 4 bases between the germline ends. Germline assignment: CDR1 SNHLY and CDR2 FYNNEI. The CDR3 length is 13 residues. The CDR3 DNA sequence: TGTGCCAGCAGTGAAGACAGCACCGGGGAGCTGTTTTTT. Protein sequence: CASSEDSTGELFF.

The CDR3 spells CATTENTEAFF. The CDR3 bases are TGTGCCACGACAGAGAACACTGAAGCTTTCTTT. The V call is TRBV6-5, the J call TRBJ1-1; tentatively, D is TRBD1 (5 bases). With 10 bases removed from V and 1 base from J, the gap between germline ends came to 7 bases. Germline V gene lookup returns CDR1 MNHEY and CDR2 SVGAGI. The CDR3 sequence is 11 residues long.

The chain links TRBV29-1 to TRBJ1-4; the match to TRBD1 covers 7 bases. The CDR3 consists of 12 residues. Germline assignment: CDR1 SQVTM and CDR2 ANQGSEA. DNA for the CDR3: TGCAGTGCTTTCGACAGGGATGAAAAACTGTTTTTT. It encodes CSAFDRDEKLFF. Together with reference TRBV29-1 and TRBJ1-4, the CDR3 gives the full variable domain: SAVISQKPSRDICQRGTSLTIQCQVDSQVTMMFWYRQQPGQSLTLIATANQGSEATYESGFVIDKFPISRPNLTFSTLTVSNMSPEDSSIYLCSAFDRDEKLFFGSGTQLSVL.

This sequence joins TRBV11-3 and TRBJ2-1; 8 positions match TRBD2. The CDR3 runs to 15 residues. Germline values: CDR1 SGHNT, CDR2 YENEEA. Trimming took 5 bases from V and 5 from J; bases not matched to a gene: 8. CDR3 protein: CASSMRAGGNNEQFF. The CDR3 DNA reads as TGTGCCAGCAGCATGAGGGCGGGAGGAAACAATGAGCAGTTCTTC.

The chain employs TRBV27 and TRBJ2-1, with 8 nucleotides matching TRBD1. The CDR3 runs to 12 residues. Germline V lookup: CDR1 MNHEY, CDR2 SMNVEV (reference sequence). With 4 bases clipped from V and 8 bases from J, the junction kept 1 base outside the gene matches. The CDR3 nucleotides read TGTGCCAGCAGTTCGGACAGGGATGAGCAGTTCTTC. Its protein product is CASSSDRDEQFF.

The chain combines TRBV6-5 with TRBJ2-1, with D perhaps TRBD2 (5 bases). Germline CDR1 reads MNHEY; CDR2 reads SVGAGI. There are 15 residues in the CDR3. V lost 6 bases to trimming and J lost 0 bases, with 12 bases between them. CDR3 region: CASRSERSSYNEQFF. Here the CDR3 DNA reads TGTGCCAGCAGAAGCGAGCGGAGCTCCTACAATGAGCAGTTCTTC.

The count of this clone is one. The CDR3 reads CASRTSGSRETQYF. The CDR3, as DNA: TGTGCCAGCAGGACTAGCGGGAGCCGGGAGACCCAGTACTTC. V gene TRBV7-3 combines with J gene TRBJ2-5, with 12 bases aligning to TRBD2. V shed 6 bases and J 5 bases; nucleotides not matched to a gene: 4. Germline CDR1 is SGHTA and CDR2 is FQGTGA. The CDR3 runs to 14 residues.

V and J are TRBV7-2 and TRBJ1-2; a possible D gene is TRBD1 (6 bases). The length of the CDR3 is 15 residues. Trimming shortened V by 3 bases and J by 4 bases, and 15 bases separated the two germline ends. Germline V gene sequence: CDR1 SGHTA, CDR2 FQGNSA. The CDR3 sequence: CASSLGQGSVYGYTF. In nucleotides, the CDR3 is TGTGCCAGCAGCTTGGGGCAGGGGAGTGTCTATGGCTACACCTTC.

The genes are TRBV4-1 and TRBJ2-7; weak D call: TRBD1 (6 bases). CDR1 and CDR2 (germline): MGHRA, YSYEKL. Trimming stripped 3 bases from V and 6 bases from J, with 12 bases between. The CDR3 is made up of 13 amino acids. This CDR3 is CASSQTQGSEQYV. The CDR3 DNA is TGCGCCAGCAGCCAGACACAGGGTTCCGAGCAGTACGTC.

The gene calls are TRBV12-3 or TRBV12-4 and TRBJ2-3; the D gene is possibly TRBD2 (6 bases). Deletions cut 4 bases from V and 9 bases from J, with 11 bases between. The CDR3 contains 12 residues. The CDR3 here is CASSSLGGTQYF. CDR3 coding DNA: TGTGCCAGCAGTTCCCTTGGGGGGACGCAGTATTTT.

V is TRBV6-2 or TRBV6-3 and J is TRBJ2-7; a possible D gene is TRBD2 (5 bases). Trimming took off 2 bases at V and 7 bases at J, with 12 bases between the two ends. CDR1 and CDR2 from the germline V gene are MNHEY and SVGEGT. CDR3 length equals 13 residues. CDR3 nucleotides: TGTGCCAGCAGTTACGACGGTACGGGGGAGCAGTACTTC. Protein product: CASSYDGTGEQYF.

V and J are TRBV2 and TRBJ2-2; the D gene is possibly TRBD1 (7 bases). The germline V and J ends were trimmed by 6 bases and 4 bases, with 15 bases remaining between them. The length of the CDR3 is 15 residues. CDR1 SNHLY and CDR2 FYNNEI come from the germline V gene. The CDR3: CASRVTQGGTGELFF. Here the CDR3 DNA reads TGTGCCAGCAGAGTGACGCAGGGGGGCACCGGGGAGCTGTTTTTT. Using reference TRBV2 and TRBJ2-2 for the parts outside the CDR3, the full variable domain is EPEVTQTPSHQVTQMGQEVILRCVPISNHLYFYWYRQILGQKVEFLVSFYNNEISEKSEIFDDQFSVERPDGSNFTLKIRSTKLEDSAMYFCASRVTQGGTGELFFGEGSRLTVL.

To note about this clone: At the DNA level, this CDR3 is encoded by other sequences in the same sample as well. J is TRBJ1-2 and V is TRBV19; 10 bases agree with TRBD1. CDR1 is LNHDA and CDR2 is SQIVND in the germline V gene (reference sequence). The CDR3 covers 13 residues. J gave up 5 bases and V 8 bases, and 5 bases lay outside the gene matches. In DNA form, the CDR3 reads TGTGCCAGTTCACCGGGACAGGGGTATGGCTACACCTTC. Protein sequence: CASSPGQGYGYTF.